This T cell receptor (beta chain) stems from a study of blood T cell repertoires in COVID-19 (dated by TCRdb to 2018 to 2021). Describing the broader study: Samples covering the acute and convalescent phases of COVID-19 were provided by collaborators in the United States, Italy and Spain. The prospective study material was composed of cDNA or gDNA derived from T cells, B-cell-depleted T cells, or PBMCs. The dataset comprised deeply sampled blood TCRbeta repertoires from subjects exposed to, actively infected with, or recovered from COVID-19. The repertoires were made available in a free public database intended to serve as a resource for research on the immune response to SARS-CoV-2. The samples were drawn from two sources: the first 160 participants of the ongoing ImmuneRACE study, and 1,000 to 1,500 subjects contributed by 6 global collaborators. Sample metadata almost always included a de-identified subject ID, COVID-19 status, age in years and sex. Where available, HLA class I and class II types were obtained from metadata supplied by the sample provider rather than from assay-based typing.

TCRbeta CDR3 regions were amplified from genomic DNA by means of the immunoSEQ Assay, a bias-controlled multiplex PCR. The original methods were these. The number of nucleated cells in each sample was estimated by amplification of reference gene primers within the assay. To quantify the absolute abundance of each unique TCRbeta CDR3 rearrangement, sequence reads were collapsed and filtered. Productive Simpson clonality was computed per sample as the square root of Simpson's diversity index over productive rearrangements. In its TCRdb copy, this immuneACCESS table keeps in-frame sequences only and misses some clones. Where compared with another copy, unresolved V genes explain less than half of these, and the others have no known cause. The V and J calls and clone size are taken from that table; D and trimming were inferred from the DNA. A total of about 59,000 clones appear in this sample, about 70% of them only once. The ten largest make up more than 15% of the sample.

The collaborating institutions used their own protocols to collect whole blood in K2EDTA tubes. For TCRbeta analysis, collaborators shipped samples in one of three forms: frozen whole blood, isolated PBMCs, or DNA extracted from either of those sample types. The CDR3 covers 14 residues, taking in both the cysteine and the phenylalanine. Only CDR3 DNA remains: 42 bases, in frame from the first base. Per the germline V gene, SGHRS is the CDR1 and YFSETQ is the CDR2. Trimming takes 3 bases off V and 2 bases off J; junction bases not matched to a gene: 2. The paper as a whole reports these results and caveats: How much clinical and demographic metadata was included differed by source and by participant, and the metadata was provided uncurated.

About this clone: Its antigen remains undetermined. No clone much larger than this one lies a single base away; base qualities are absent.

This chain joins TRBV5-1 to TRBJ1-2; TRBD1 lines up with 9 middle nucleotides. Sequenced sample: peripheral blood. The receptor was derived from a woman between 45 and 60 years old with active or convalescent COVID-19. This receptor has the CDR3 CASSWTGVNYGYTF. The bases are TGCGCCAGCAGCTGGACAGGGGTCAACTATGGCTACACCTTC.